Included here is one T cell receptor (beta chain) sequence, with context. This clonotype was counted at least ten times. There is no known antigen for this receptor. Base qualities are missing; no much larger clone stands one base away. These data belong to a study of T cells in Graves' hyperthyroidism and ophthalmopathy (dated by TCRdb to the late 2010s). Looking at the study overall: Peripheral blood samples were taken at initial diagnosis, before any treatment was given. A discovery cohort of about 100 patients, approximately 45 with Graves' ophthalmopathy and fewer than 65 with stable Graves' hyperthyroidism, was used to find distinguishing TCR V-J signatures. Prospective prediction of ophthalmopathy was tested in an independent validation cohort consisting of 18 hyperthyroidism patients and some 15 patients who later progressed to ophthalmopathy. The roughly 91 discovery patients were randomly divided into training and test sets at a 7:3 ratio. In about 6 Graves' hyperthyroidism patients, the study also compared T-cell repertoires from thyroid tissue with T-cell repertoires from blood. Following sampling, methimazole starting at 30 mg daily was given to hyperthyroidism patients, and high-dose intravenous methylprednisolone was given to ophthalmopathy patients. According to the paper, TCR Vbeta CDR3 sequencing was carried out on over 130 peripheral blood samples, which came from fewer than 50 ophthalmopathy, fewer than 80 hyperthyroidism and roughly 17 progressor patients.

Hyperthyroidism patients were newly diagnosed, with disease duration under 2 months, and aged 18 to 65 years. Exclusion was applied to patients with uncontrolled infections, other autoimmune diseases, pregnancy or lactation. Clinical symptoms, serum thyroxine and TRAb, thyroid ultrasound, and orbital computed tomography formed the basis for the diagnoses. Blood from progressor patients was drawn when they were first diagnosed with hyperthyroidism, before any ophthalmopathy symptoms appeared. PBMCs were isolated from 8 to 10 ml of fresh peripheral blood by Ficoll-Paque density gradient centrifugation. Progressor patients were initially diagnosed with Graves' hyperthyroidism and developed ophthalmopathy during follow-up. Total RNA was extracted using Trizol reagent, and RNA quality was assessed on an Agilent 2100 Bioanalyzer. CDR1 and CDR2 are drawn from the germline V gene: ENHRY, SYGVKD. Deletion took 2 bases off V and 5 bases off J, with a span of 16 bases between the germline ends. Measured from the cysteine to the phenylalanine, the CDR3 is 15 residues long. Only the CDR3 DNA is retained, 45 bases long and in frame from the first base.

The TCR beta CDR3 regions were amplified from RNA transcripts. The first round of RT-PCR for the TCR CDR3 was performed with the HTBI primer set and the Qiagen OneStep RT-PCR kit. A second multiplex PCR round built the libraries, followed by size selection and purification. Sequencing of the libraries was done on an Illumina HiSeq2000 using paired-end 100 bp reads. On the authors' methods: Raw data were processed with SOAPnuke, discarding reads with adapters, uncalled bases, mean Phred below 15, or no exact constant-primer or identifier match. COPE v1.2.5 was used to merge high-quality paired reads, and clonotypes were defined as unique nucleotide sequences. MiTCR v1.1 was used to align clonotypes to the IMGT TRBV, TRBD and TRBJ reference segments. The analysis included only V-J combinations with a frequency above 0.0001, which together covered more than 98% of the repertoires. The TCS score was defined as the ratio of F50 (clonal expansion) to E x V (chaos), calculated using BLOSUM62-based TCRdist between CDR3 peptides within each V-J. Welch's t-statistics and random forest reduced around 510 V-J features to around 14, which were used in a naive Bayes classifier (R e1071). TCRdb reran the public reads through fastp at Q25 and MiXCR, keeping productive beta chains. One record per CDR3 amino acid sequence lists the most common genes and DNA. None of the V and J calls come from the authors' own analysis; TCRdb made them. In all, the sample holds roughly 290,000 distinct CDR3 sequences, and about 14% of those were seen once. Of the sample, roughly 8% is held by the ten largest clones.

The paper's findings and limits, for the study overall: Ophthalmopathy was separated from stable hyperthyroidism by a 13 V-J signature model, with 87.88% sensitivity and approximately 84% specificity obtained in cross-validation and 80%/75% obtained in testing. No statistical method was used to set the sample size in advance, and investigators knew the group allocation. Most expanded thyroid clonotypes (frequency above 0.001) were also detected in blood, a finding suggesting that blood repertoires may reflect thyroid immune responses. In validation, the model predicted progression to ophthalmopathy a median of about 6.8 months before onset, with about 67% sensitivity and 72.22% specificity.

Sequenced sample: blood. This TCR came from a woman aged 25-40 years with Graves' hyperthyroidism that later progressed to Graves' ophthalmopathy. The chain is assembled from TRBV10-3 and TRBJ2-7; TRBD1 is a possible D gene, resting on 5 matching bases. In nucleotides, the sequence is TGTGCCATCAGTGAGCCCCCGGATAGGGGTCACGAGCAGTACTTC. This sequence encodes CAISEPPDRGHEQYF.